The rows below give T cell receptor beta chains drawn from one sample of a study of shared clonotypes between healthy human individuals. The protocol was immunoSEQ multiplex PCR, while the TCRdb copy is restricted to in-frame clones and leaves out a portion. The sample includes roughly 2.4 million clones, around 95% seen only once; the top ten take roughly 0.13%. Sequences were obtained from naive CD4+ T cells sorted from blood. These receptors were collected from a man between 18 and 35 years old in good health. Both conserved end residues are part of each CDR3. The order of the fields is CDR3 length, J gene, V gene, D gene, clone size, CDR3 DNA, CDR3 protein. The D gene is left open where the match is weak. Clone size is given for some rows only: seen once, a few or many times, or a class if the clone is expanded.

>14|TRBJ2-7|TRBV6-5|-|-
TGTGCCAGCATGACGGGACACCAAAGCTACGAGCAGTACTTC
CASMTGHQSYEQYF
>14|TRBJ2-7|TRBV2|TRBD1|-
TGTGCCAGCAGTGGACAGGGCTTCTCCTACGAGCAGTACTTC
CASSGQGFSYEQYF
>12|TRBJ1-4|TRBV5-1|-|once
TGCGCCAGCAGCCCTAACGGAGAGTTCGCGTTTTTT
CASSPNGEFAFF
>14|TRBJ1-1|TRBV29-1|TRBD1|-
TGCAGCGTCGACAGGGGGCGAGGGAGCACTGAAGCTTTCTTT
CSVDRGRGSTEAFF
>15|TRBJ1-1|TRBV7-2|TRBD1|-
TGTGCCAGCAGCTTAGGGGACAGGAGAAACACTGAAGCTTTCTTT
CASSLGDRRNTEAFF
>12|TRBJ1-1|TRBV10-3|-|-
TGTGCCATCAGTGCTTGGGGTTCTGAAGCTTTCTTT
CAISAWGSEAFF
>14|TRBJ1-5|TRBV6-1|-|-
TGTGCCAGCAGTGAGTCTAGAGTAGATCAGCCCCAGCATTTT
CASSESRVDQPQHF
>11|TRBJ2-7|TRBV18|-|-
TGTGCCAGCTCACAACCTCCGGAGCAGTACTTC
CASSQPPEQYF
>15|TRBJ2-5|TRBV2|TRBD1|-
TGTGCCAGCCTCTGGGTTACAGGGGCCAAAGAGACCCAGTACTTC
CASLWVTGAKETQYF
>13|TRBJ2-3|TRBV10-2|-|-
TGCGCCAGCCGTCCGGGGGGCACAGATACGCAGTATTTT
CASRPGGTDTQYF
>17|TRBJ2-2|TRBV9|TRBD2|-
TGTGCCAGCAGCTCCCGTAGCGGGAGAGAGGACACCGGGGAGCTGTTTTTT
CASSSRSGREDTGELFF
>13|TRBJ2-7|TRBV6-1|-|-
TGTGCCACCGATAGAAGTCTGAACTACGAGCAGTACTTC
CATDRSLNYEQYF
>11|TRBJ2-5|TRBV6-6|-|few
TGTGCCAGCAGTCCTCAAGAGACCCAGTACTTC
CASSPQETQYF
>12|TRBJ1-2|TRBV6-6|TRBD1|-
TGTGCCAGCACTTCCGGGGGGGACAGAGTCTCTTTC
CASTSGGDRVSF
>13|TRBJ1-2|TRBV10-3|-|-
TGTGCCATCAGTGAATCGAGGGAATCTGGCTACACCTTC
CAISESRESGYTF
>15|TRBJ1-1|TRBV18|-|once
TGTGCCAGCTCGACTTATCTAGCCACGAACACTGAAGCTTTCTTT
CASSTYLATNTEAFF
>13|TRBJ2-7|TRBV25-1|TRBD1|-
TGTGCCAGCAGTGCAGGGGGCAGATACGAGCAGTACTTC
CASSAGGRYEQYF
>16|TRBJ1-6|TRBV27|TRBD1|few
TGTGCCAGCACCCTGCAGGGGGGTCGATATAATTCACCCCTCCACTTT
CASTLQGGRYNSPLHF
>12|TRBJ2-2|TRBV6-5|-|-
TGTGCCAGCAATTCAAACACCGGGGAGCTGTTTTTT
CASNSNTGELFF
>14|TRBJ2-3|TRBV7-2|-|-
TGTGCCAGCAGCTTAGATAGTTACACAGATACGCAGTATTTT
CASSLDSYTDTQYF
>15|TRBJ2-7|TRBV5-5|-|-
TGTGCCAGCAGCTTGGGGGCAGGGGATTCCTACGAGCAGTACTTC
CASSLGAGDSYEQYF
>15|TRBJ2-2|TRBV5-1|-|-
TGCGCCAGCAGCTTTACGGGCGCGGACACCGGGGAGCTGTTTTTT
CASSFTGADTGELFF